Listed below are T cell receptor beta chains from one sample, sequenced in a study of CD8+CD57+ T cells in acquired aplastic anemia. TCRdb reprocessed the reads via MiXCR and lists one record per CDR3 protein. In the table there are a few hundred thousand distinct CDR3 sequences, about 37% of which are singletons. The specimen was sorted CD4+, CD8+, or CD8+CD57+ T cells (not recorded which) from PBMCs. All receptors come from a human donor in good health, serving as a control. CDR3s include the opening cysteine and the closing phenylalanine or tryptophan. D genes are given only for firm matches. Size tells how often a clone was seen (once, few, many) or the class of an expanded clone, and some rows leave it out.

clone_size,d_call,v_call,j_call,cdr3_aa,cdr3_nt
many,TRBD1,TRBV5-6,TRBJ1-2,CASSQGQAGYTF,TGTGCCAGCAGCCAGGGACAGGCAGGCTACACCTTC
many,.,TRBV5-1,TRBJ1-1,CASSYGLNTEAFF,TGCGCCAGCAGCTACGGGCTGAACACTGAAGCTTTCTTT
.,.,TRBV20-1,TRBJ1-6,CSARAGGLFNSPLHF,TGCAGTGCTCGGGCGGGGGGCCTATTCAATTCACCCCTCCACTTT
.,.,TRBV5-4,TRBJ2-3,CASSSGAGYTDTQYF,TGTGCCAGCAGCTCAGGGGCGGGGTACACAGATACGCAGTATTTT
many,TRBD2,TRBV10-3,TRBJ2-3,CAISPGLAGNTQYF,TGTGCCATCAGCCCGGGACTAGCGGGAAATACGCAGTATTTT
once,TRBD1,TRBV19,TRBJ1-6,CASTGQVGSLHF,TGTGCCAGTACCGGACAGGTTGGAAGCCTCCACTTT
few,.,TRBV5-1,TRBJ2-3,CASSLAGAERGTQYF,TGCGCCAGCAGCTTGGCCGGGGCCGAGCGAGGTACGCAGTATTTT
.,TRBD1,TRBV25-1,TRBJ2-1,CASSEPGTGGPTEQFF,TGTGCCAGCAGTGAACCCGGTACAGGGGGTCCGACTGAGCAGTTCTTC
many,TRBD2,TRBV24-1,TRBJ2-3,CATSDPGLGGDTQYF,TGTGCCACCAGTGATCCGGGACTAGGGGGAGATACGCAGTATTTT
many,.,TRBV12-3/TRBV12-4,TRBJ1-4,CASSMGQREKLFF,TGTGCCAGCAGTATGGGGCAGAGGGAAAAACTGTTTTTT
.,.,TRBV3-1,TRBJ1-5,CASSQGWRADQPQHF,TGTGCCAGCAGCCAAGGTTGGAGGGCCGATCAGCCCCAGCATTTT
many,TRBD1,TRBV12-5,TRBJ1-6,CASGSSGTGGSPLHF,TGTGCTAGTGGTTCGTCCGGGACAGGGGGCTCACCCCTCCACTTT
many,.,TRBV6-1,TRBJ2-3,CASSDRGRGYTQYF,TGTGCCAGCAGTGACCGTGGCAGGGGATATACGCAGTATTTT
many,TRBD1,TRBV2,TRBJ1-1,CASSELTGEAEAFF,TGTGCCAGCAGTGAACTGACAGGGGAAGCTGAAGCTTTCTTT
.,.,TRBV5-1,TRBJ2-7,CASSLFSGAMDEQYF,TGCGCCAGCAGCTTGTTTTCAGGGGCCATGGATGAGCAGTACTTC
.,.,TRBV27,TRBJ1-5,CASSMRRGRPQHF,TGTGCCAGCAGTATGAGACGGGGTAGGCCCCAGCATTTT
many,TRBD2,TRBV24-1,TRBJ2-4,CATSDSSGGNAKNIQYF,TGTGCCACCAGTGATTCTAGCGGAGGGAACGCCAAAAACATTCAGTACTTC
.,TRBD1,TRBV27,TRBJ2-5,CASRKDREQETQYF,TGTGCCAGCAGGAAAGACAGGGAACAAGAGACCCAGTACTTC
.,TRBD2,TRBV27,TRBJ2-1,CASSPSGILYNEQFF,TGTGCCAGCAGTCCTAGCGGAATTCTGTACAATGAGCAGTTCTTC
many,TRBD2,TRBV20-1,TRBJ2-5,CSARTGFASGETQYF,TGCAGTGCCAGGACGGGGTTTGCTAGCGGGGAAACCCAGTACTTC
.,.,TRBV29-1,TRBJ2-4,CSVDSGENIQYF,TGCAGCGTTGATTCTGGAGAAAACATTCAGTACTTC
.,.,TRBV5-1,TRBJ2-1,CASSETGRYNGQFF,TGCGCCAGCAGTGAGACAGGGAGGTACAATGGGCAGTTCTTC
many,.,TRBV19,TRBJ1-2,CASSIQGRYGYTF,TGTGCCAGTAGTATTCAGGGCAGATACGGCTACACCTTC
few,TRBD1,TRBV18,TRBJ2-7,CASSRIRPGQGADEQYF,TGTGCCAGCTCACGAATTAGACCGGGACAGGGGGCCGACGAGCAGTACTTC
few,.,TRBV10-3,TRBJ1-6,CATLQGWDSPLHF,TGTGCCACTCTACAGGGATGGGATTCACCCCTCCACTTT
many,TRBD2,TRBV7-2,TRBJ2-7,CASSSLAGYSYEQYF,TGTGCCAGCAGCTCACTAGCGGGGTACTCCTACGAGCAGTACTTC
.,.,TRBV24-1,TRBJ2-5,CAIQGGRGETQYF,TGTGCCATCCAGGGGGGGCGGGGAGAGACCCAGTACTTC
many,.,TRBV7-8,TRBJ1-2,CASSPRTAKNYGYTF,TGTGCCAGCAGCCCGAGGACGGCTAAAAACTATGGCTACACCTTC
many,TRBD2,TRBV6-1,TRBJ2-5,CASSLAGGGETQYF,TGTGCCAGCAGCCTCGCGGGGGGGGGAGAGACCCAGTACTTC
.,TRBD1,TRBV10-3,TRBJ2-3,CAISETGKTDTQYF,TGTGCCATCAGCGAGACAGGGAAAACGGATACGCAGTATTTT
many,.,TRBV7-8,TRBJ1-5,CASSLVGRSGPQHF,TGTGCCAGCAGCTTAGTGGGGAGGTCTGGGCCCCAGCATTTT
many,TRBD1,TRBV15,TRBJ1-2,CATSRLVGGSAGYTF,TGTGCCACCAGCAGACTCGTAGGGGGCAGTGCTGGCTACACCTTC
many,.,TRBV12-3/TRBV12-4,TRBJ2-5,CASTASQETQYF,TGTGCCAGCACGGCTAGCCAGGAGACCCAGTACTTC
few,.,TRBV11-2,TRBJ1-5,CASSPGYPGSPQPQHF,TGTGCCAGCAGTCCTGGATACCCGGGGTCCCCGCAGCCCCAGCATTTT
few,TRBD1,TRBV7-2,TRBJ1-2,CASSTSGGLYGYTF,TGTGCCAGCAGCACCTCAGGGGGACTCTATGGCTACACCTTC
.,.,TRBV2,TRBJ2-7,CASSVRGLNEQYF,TGTGCCAGCAGTGTCAGGGGACTCAACGAGCAGTACTTC
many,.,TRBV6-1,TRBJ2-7,CASSGDRPTEQYF,TGTGCCAGCAGTGGCGACAGGCCCACTGAGCAGTACTTC
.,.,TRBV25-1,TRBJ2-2,CASSYPKDPGDPNTGELFF,TGTGCCAGCAGTTACCCTAAAGACCCAGGGGACCCGAACACCGGGGAGCTGTTTTTT
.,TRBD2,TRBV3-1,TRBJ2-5,CASSPGLAGKETQYF,TGTGCCAGCAGCCCTGGACTAGCGGGGAAAGAGACCCAGTACTTC
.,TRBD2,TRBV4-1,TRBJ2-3,CASSQRTSGSTDTQYF,TGCGCCAGCAGCCAACGGACTAGCGGAAGCACAGATACGCAGTATTTT
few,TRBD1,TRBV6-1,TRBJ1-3,CASRRQGYSGNTIYF,TGTGCCAGCAGAAGACAGGGGTACTCTGGAAACACCATATATTTT
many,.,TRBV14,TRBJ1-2,CASSQVNRDGYTF,TGTGCCAGCAGCCAAGTGAACCGGGACGGCTACACCTTC
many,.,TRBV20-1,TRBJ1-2,CSARGTPGSMNYGYTF,TGCAGTGCTAGAGGGACCCCCGGCAGCATGAACTATGGCTACACCTTC
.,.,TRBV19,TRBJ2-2,CASTLFGTGELFF,TGTGCCAGTACTCTCTTTGGCACCGGGGAGCTGTTTTTT
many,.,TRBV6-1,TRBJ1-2,CASTRFRGNYGYTF,TGTGCCAGCACTCGGTTCAGGGGAAACTATGGCTACACCTTC
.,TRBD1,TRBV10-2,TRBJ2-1,CASSEQGAFDEQFF,TGCGCCAGCAGTGAACAGGGGGCTTTCGATGAGCAGTTCTTC
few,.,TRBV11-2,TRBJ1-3,CASRSIGQTGTNTIYF,TGTGCCAGCAGATCCATTGGGCAAACCGGGACAAACACCATATATTTT
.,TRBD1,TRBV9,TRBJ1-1,CASSARQGNITEAFF,TGTGCCAGCAGCGCCAGACAGGGGAATATTACTGAAGCTTTCTTT
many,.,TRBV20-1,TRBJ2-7,CSARDPSSYEQYF,TGCAGTGCTAGAGATCCGAGCTCCTACGAGCAGTACTTC
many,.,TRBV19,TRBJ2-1,CASSTEDYSSYNEQFF,TGTGCCAGTAGTACAGAGGACTACAGCTCCTACAATGAGCAGTTCTTC